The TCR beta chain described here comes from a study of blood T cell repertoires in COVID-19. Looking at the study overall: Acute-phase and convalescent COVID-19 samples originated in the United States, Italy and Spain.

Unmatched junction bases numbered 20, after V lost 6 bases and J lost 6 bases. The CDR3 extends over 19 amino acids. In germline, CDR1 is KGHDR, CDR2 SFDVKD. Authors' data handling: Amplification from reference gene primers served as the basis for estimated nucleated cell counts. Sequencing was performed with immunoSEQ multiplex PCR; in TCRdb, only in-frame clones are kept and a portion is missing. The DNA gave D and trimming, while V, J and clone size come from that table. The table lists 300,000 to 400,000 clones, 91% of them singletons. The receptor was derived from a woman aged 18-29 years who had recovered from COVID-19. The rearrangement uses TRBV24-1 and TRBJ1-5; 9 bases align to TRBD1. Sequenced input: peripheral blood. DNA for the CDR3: TGTGCCACCAGTCGGGGTGGGTTGGGTACAGGGGGCGGATCTCAGCCCCAGCATTTT. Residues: CATSRGGLGTGGGSQPQHF.